The entry that follows covers one T cell receptor (beta chain) sequence. Its matching antigen is unknown. Assay used: immunoSEQ multiplex PCR; TCRdb lists only in-frame clones, some missing. The table records under 110,000 clones, about nine tenths of them present only once. The sample comes from a study of T cell responses to AZD1222 COVID-19 vaccine. Notes on the study in general: Regions 160-218 and 743-854 dominated among vaccine-associated CD4 TCRs spanning spike.

The CDR3 totals 13 residues. The germline V gene encodes CDR1 LGHDT and CDR2 YNNKEL (reference sequence). The germline V and J ends were trimmed by 4 bases and 6 bases, with 12 bases remaining between them. This chain connects TRBV3-1 (or the pseudogene TRBV3-2) to TRBJ1-2; D is uncertain. The sample in question was peripheral blood, obtained on day 0 of AZD1222 vaccination. This clonotype originated in an adult in good health. The CDR3 DNA reads TGTGCCAGCAGCCCCTCTCGGAGGGATGGCTACACCTTC. Translated, it gives CASSPSRRDGYTF.